The T cell receptor (beta chain) under discussion was sequenced for a study of blood T cell repertoires in COVID-19. Across the whole study: The samples span acute and convalescent COVID-19 from the United States, Italy and Spain. Nucleic acid was either cDNA or gDNA, and it came from T cells, B-cell-depleted T cells, or PBMCs.

This CDR3 spans 13 amino acids. Between the trimmed V and J ends, which lost 4 bases and 4 bases, there was a span of 11 bases. The germline CDR1 and CDR2 sequences are SGHRS and YFSETQ. In the authors' methods: Using reference gene primer amplification, nucleated cell counts were estimated. Here immunoSEQ multiplex PCR was the method, and the copy in TCRdb shows in-frame clones only, minus some. That table supplies the V and J calls and clone size; D and trimming were determined from the DNA. The data contain 200,000 to 300,000 clones, about nine tenths of them singletons. J is TRBJ1-2 and V is TRBV5-1; tentatively, D is TRBD1 (5 bases). The material sequenced was peripheral blood. This sequence originates from a man in his sixties who had recovered from COVID-19. DNA for the CDR3: TGCGCCAGCAGCGGGGAGGGGCCCTATGGCTACACCTTC. Its protein is CASSGEGPYGYTF.